Presented here are 24 T cell receptor beta chains from one specimen sequenced in a study of shared clonotypes between healthy human individuals. TCRdb's table, derived via immunoSEQ multiplex PCR, lists solely in-frame clones and lacks some. The table lists about 490,000 clones, around 79% of them singletons. The sequencing sample was made of PBMCs. The receptors derive from a woman between 40 and 55 years old in good health. Some clones in this sample may be carry-over from other donors' samples.

CDR3 protein: CASSISGDTQYF. The DNA for the CDR3 is TGTGCCAGCAGCATAAGCGGAGATACGCAGTATTTT. The genes are TRBV7-8 and TRBJ2-3, with D possibly matching TRBD2 (5 bases). Germline V gene lookup returns CDR1 SGHVS and CDR2 FQNEAQ. V shed 5 bases and J shed 5 bases, with 8 bases lying between them. The CDR3 has 12 amino acids.

J is TRBJ2-2 and V is TRBV10-3; weak D call: TRBD2 (6 bases). The CDR3 contains 14 residues. V shed 6 bases and J shed 3 bases, with 11 bases lying between them. Germline V CDR1 and CDR2: ENHRY, SYGVKD. Here the CDR3 DNA reads TGTGCCATCAGGGACTACGAGGACACCGGGGAGCTGTTTTTT. It codes for CAIRDYEDTGELFF.

Only one count was recorded for this clone. The genes are TRBV29-1 and TRBJ2-5, with TRBD1 matching over 10 bases. With 7 bases clipped from V and 4 bases from J, the junction kept 12 bases outside the gene matches. Looked up from germline, CDR1 is SQVTM and CDR2 is ANQGSEA. The CDR3 runs 15 residues. As DNA, the CDR3 is TGCAGCGGAAGGGACAGGGGAGTTCCTGGAGAGACCCAGTACTTC. Its protein product is CSGRDRGVPGETQYF.

The rearrangement joins TRBV19 to TRBJ1-4, with D possibly matching TRBD1 (5 bases). Germline V gene sequence: CDR1 LNHDA, CDR2 SQIVND (reference sequence). This CDR3 has 13 residues. Between the trimmed V and J ends, which lost 7 bases and 6 bases, there was a span of 12 bases. The CDR3 protein is CASNQGSDEKLFF. The CDR3 coding sequence is TGTGCCAGTAACCAGGGATCGGATGAAAAACTGTTTTTT.

The CDR3 reads CASSPQGQNDPKYGYTF. The DNA of the CDR3 is TGTGCCAGTAGCCCTCAGGGACAGAACGACCCGAAATATGGCTACACCTTC. The J gene is TRBJ1-2, the V gene TRBV19; TRBD1 matches 7 bases. The CDR3 runs to 17 residues. V dropped 6 bases and J dropped 5; count of bases not matched to a gene: 18. Germline V CDR1 and CDR2: LNHDA, SQIVND (reference sequence).

Only one count was recorded for this clone. The chain recombines TRBV7-2 with TRBJ2-1, with no clear D. Trimming pared 5 bases from V and 3 bases from J, leaving 14 bases between. Germline CDR1 SGHTA, CDR2 FQGNSA. This CDR3 spans 15 amino acids. DNA for the CDR3: TGTGCCAGCAGCCCCGAAGCTACGTACTACAATGAGCAGTTCTTC. Translating gives CASSPEATYYNEQFF.

The chain uses TRBV5-1 and TRBJ1-4; the D gene is possibly TRBD1 (5 bases). CDR1 and CDR2 from the germline V gene are SGHRS and YFSETQ. V lost 2 bases, J lost 6 bases, and 11 bases lay in between. The CDR3 sequence is 14 residues long. The CDR3 bases are TGCGCCAGCAGCTTTCAGGGAAGCGATGAAAAACTGTTTTTT. Translation: CASSFQGSDEKLFF.

The chain carries TRBV6-1 and TRBJ1-5, with D possibly being TRBD1 (5 bases). Per the germline V gene, CDR1 is MNHNS and CDR2 is SASEGT. This CDR3 spans 15 amino acids. Trimming removed 6 bases from V and 3 bases from J, with 15 bases in between. CDR3 residues: CASRGPGSSNQPQHF. The CDR3 nucleotides read TGTGCCAGCAGGGGGCCCGGGAGTTCCAATCAGCCCCAGCATTTT.

The CDR3, as DNA: TGTGCCAGCAGCTACGAACATCCTAGCACAGATACGCAGTATTTT. Its protein product is CASSYEHPSTDTQYF. The rearrangement uses TRBV6-6 and TRBJ2-3; D not certain. Germline-derived CDR1 and CDR2 are MNHNY and SVGAGI (reference sequence). CDR3 length: 15 amino acids. Trimming left V 6 bases short and J 0 bases short, with 13 bases between.

The genes are TRBV5-1 and TRBJ2-1; a possible D gene is TRBD1 (6 bases). CDR3 length: 12 amino acids. Germline V gene lookup returns CDR1 SGHRS and CDR2 YFSETQ. V shed 0 bases and J shed 10 bases, with 8 bases lying between them. The CDR3 coding sequence is TGCGCCAGCAGCTTGGACAGGGACGAGCAGTTCTTC. It specifies CASSLDRDEQFF. Drawing the rest from reference TRBV5-1 and TRBJ2-1, the complete variable domain is KAGVTQTPRYLIKTRGQQVTLSCSPISGHRSVSWYQQTPGQGLQFLFEYFSETQRNKGNFPGRFSGRQFSNSRSEMNVSTLELGDSALYLCASSLDRDEQFFGPGTRLTVL.

The chain joins TRBV7-8 to TRBJ2-3; a weak D match, TRBD1 (5 bases). This CDR3 contains 13 residues. The germline V gene has CDR1 SGHVS and CDR2 FQNEAQ. V shed 11 bases and J shed 5 bases, with 17 bases lying between them. CDR3 region: CAGGARFEDTQYF. DNA of the CDR3: TGTGCCGGTGGGGCCCGTTTTGAAGATACGCAGTATTTT.

This clone is a singleton in its sample. The chain couples TRBV14 to TRBJ1-2; unclear D gene. The V and J ends lost 2 bases and 0 bases respectively, with 10 bases between them. The CDR3 covers 15 residues. Germline V CDR1 and CDR2: SGHDN, FVKESK. The CDR3 DNA follows: TGTGCCAGCAGCCAAAACCAAGCGACTAACTATGGCTACACCTTC. This sequence encodes CASSQNQATNYGYTF.

The chain's CDR3 is CASSSTSGNSYNEQFF. CDR3 DNA: TGCGCCAGCAGCTCGACGAGCGGGAACTCCTACAATGAGCAGTTCTTC. This rearrangement joins TRBV5-1 to TRBJ2-1; 7 bases are a match to TRBD2. The CDR3 has 16 residues. V was clipped by 3 bases and J by 0 bases; unmatched bases: 6. Per germline, CDR1 SGHRS and CDR2 YFSETQ.

The rearrangement uses TRBV27 and TRBJ1-5, with 8 nucleotides matching TRBD1. With 5 bases clipped from V and 1 base from J, the junction kept 10 bases outside the gene matches. This CDR3 contains 17 residues. Germline CDR1 MNHEY, CDR2 SMNVEV (reference sequence). The CDR3 nucleotides are TGTGCCAGCAGTCCGTGGATCTGGACAGGGAGCAATCAGCCCCAGCATTTT. Translated: CASSPWIWTGSNQPQHF.

The V gene is TRBV7-9, the J gene TRBJ1-1, with TRBD1 identical over 12 bases. Per the germline V gene, CDR1 is SEHNR and CDR2 is FQNEAQ (reference sequence). V shed 0 bases, J shed 6 bases, and the junction held 2 bases outside the gene matches. This CDR3 has 15 residues. The CDR3 DNA reads TGTGCCAGCAGCTTAGCGGGACAGGGGGCGGCTGAAGCTTTCTTT. It codes for CASSLAGQGAAEAFF.

Regarding this clone: The same CDR3 is also encoded by other DNA sequences in this sample. V usage is TRBV11-2 and J usage is TRBJ2-5; D may be TRBD1 (5 bases). The V end lost 4 bases, the J end lost 3 bases, and 9 bases lay between the germline ends. The germline CDR1 and CDR2 sequences are SGHAT and FQNNGV. The length of the CDR3 is 13 residues. For the CDR3, the DNA is TGTGCCAGCAGCTCAGGGTTGGAAGAGACCCAGTACTTC. Translated: CASSSGLEETQYF.

The chain links TRBV25-1 to TRBJ1-2; D may be TRBD1 (5 bases). CDR1 and CDR2 from the germline V gene are MGHDK and SYGVNS. V was trimmed by 1 base and J by 4 bases, leaving 10 bases between them. This CDR3 has 14 amino acids. The CDR3 spells CASSESGGTYGYTF. The CDR3 DNA reads TGTGCCAGCAGTGAATCGGGGGGGACCTATGGCTACACCTTC.

The chain joins TRBV7-3 to TRBJ2-2; D is perhaps TRBD1 (5 bases). This CDR3 is 15 amino acids long. The V and J ends lost 2 bases and 4 bases respectively, with 11 bases between them. From germline, CDR1 is SGHTA and CDR2 FQGTGA. The CDR3: CASSLQGGITGELFF. In DNA, the CDR3 is TGTGCCAGCAGCTTACAGGGTGGGATCACCGGGGAGCTGTTTTTT.

This chain uses TRBV27 with TRBJ1-2, with TRBD1 matching 12 bases. Germline V lookup: CDR1 MNHEY, CDR2 SMNVEV (reference sequence). The CDR3 extends over 16 amino acids. The junction had 10 bases not matched to a gene; V was cut back by 7 bases and J by 4 bases. The CDR3 nucleotides are TGTGCCAGCACTAGGGGGACAGGGGGCATCGGCTATGGCTACACCTTC. Protein sequence: CASTRGTGGIGYGYTF.

The chain employs TRBV7-9 and TRBJ1-4; D remains ambiguous. Looked up from germline, CDR1 is SEHNR and CDR2 is FQNEAQ (reference sequence). CDR3 length: 16 residues. Trimming cost V 4 bases and J 0 bases, with 12 bases left between them. The CDR3 DNA reads as TGTGCCAGCAGCTCCCCTCAGCGGTCAACTAATGAAAAACTGTTTTTT. Amino acid sequence: CASSSPQRSTNEKLFF.

V is TRBV7-2 and J is TRBJ2-5; maybe TRBD1 (6 bases). The CDR3 contains 13 residues. With 5 bases removed from V and 5 bases from J, the gap between germline ends came to 12 bases. CDR1 SGHTA and CDR2 FQGNSA come from the germline V gene. The chain's CDR3 is CASSRTDAETQYF. In nucleotides, the CDR3 is TGTGCCAGCAGCCGGACAGATGCGGAGACCCAGTACTTC.

Comments on this clone: The sample carries other DNA sequences with the same CDR3. The rearrangement links TRBV6-5 to TRBJ2-7; 8 positions match TRBD2. The CDR3 contains 14 residues. The germline V gene encodes CDR1 MNHEY and CDR2 SVGAGI. J gave up 3 bases and V 0 bases, and 1 base lay outside the gene matches. The CDR3 DNA sequence: TGTGCCAGCAGTTACTCACGGGAGGGCTACGAGCAGTACTTC. Translation gives CASSYSREGYEQYF.

This clone came up a few times. The V and J genes are TRBV6-6 and TRBJ2-1; TRBD2 might be the D (5 bases). This CDR3 is 14 amino acids long. V dropped 7 bases and J dropped 7 bases, with 17 bases sitting between them. CDR1 is MNHNY, CDR2 SVGAGI, per germline (reference sequence). The CDR3 region is CASKDYGTINEQFF. In nucleotides, the CDR3 is TGTGCCAGCAAAGACTACGGAACAATAAATGAGCAGTTCTTC.

This chain links TRBV30 with TRBJ2-5, with a weak D call TRBD1 (6 bases). The J call may be mistaken, given a closer DNA end match to TRBJ2-7. Germline V gene sequence: CDR1 GTSNPN, CDR2 SVGIG (reference sequence). This CDR3 contains 12 residues. CDR3 coding DNA: TGTGCCTGGAGCGAAAGGGGGAGCGAGCAGTACTTC. Translated: CAWSERGSEQYF.